Described below is a single TCR beta chain sequence and its context. Its cognate antigen is unknown. With the ViraFEST assay, the study expanded antigen-specific CD4+ T cells using viral peptide pools, then sequenced them. Cultured cells yielded isolated CD4+ T cells after 10 days. Neither prior SARS-CoV-2 infection nor positive nucleocapsid antibodies were present in the vaccine recipients. This sample is part of a study of vaccination effects on CD4 cells after COVID-19. V lost 8 bases, J lost 3 bases, and 4 bases stayed unmatched. The CDR3 is 14 amino acids. Looked up from germline, CDR1 is KGHDR and CDR2 is SFDVKD. Clones were sequenced by immunoSEQ multiplex PCR, and TCRdb holds only the in-frame ones, with some missing. In the table there are under 40,000 clones, less than 80% of which are singletons.

The chain employs TRBV24-1 and TRBJ2-1, with 9 bases aligning to TRBD1. The clonotype originates from a human donor who received a COVID-19 vaccine. Material: CD4+ T cells from PBMCs cultured with HCoV-OC43 spike peptides, obtained before COVID-19 vaccination. The subset was: HCoV-OC43 spike overlapping peptide pool stimulation. As DNA, the CDR3 is TGTGCCACCAAAGACAGGGGGATCTACAATGAGCAGTTCTTC. Protein product: CATKDRGIYNEQFF.